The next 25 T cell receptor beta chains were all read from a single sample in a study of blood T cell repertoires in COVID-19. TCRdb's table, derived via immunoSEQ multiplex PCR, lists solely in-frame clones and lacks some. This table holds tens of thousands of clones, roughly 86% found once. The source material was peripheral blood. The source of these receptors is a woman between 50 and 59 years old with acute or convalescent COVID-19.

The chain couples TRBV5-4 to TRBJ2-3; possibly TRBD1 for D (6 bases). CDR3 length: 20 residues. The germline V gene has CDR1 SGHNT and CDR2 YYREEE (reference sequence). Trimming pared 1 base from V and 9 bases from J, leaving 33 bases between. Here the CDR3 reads CASSLKRQNRDNWILQTQYF. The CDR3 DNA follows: TGTGCCAGCAGCTTGAAGCGCCAGAATCGGGACAATTGGATTTTACAGACGCAGTATTTT.

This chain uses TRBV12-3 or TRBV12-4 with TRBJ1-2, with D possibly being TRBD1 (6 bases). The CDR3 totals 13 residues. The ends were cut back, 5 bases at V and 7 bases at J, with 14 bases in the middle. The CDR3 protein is CASSAVRGGGYTF. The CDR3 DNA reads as TGTGCCAGCAGTGCTGTCAGAGGGGGTGGCTACACCTTC.

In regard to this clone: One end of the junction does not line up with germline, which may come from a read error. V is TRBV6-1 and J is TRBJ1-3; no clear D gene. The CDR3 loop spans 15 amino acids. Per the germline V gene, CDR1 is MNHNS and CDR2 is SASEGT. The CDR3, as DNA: TGTGCCAGCAGGGAAGGACTGAGCTCTGGAAACACCATATATTTT. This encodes CASREGLSSGNTIYF.

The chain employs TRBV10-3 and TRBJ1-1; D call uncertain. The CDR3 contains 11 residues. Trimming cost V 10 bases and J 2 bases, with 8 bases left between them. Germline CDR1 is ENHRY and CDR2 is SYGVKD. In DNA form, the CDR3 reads TGTGCCACCCAGACAAACACTGAAGCTTTCTTT. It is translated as CATQTNTEAFF.

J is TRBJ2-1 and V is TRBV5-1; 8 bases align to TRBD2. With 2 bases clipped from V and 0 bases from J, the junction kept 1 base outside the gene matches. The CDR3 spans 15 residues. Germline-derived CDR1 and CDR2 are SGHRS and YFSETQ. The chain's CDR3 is CASSLLAASYNEQFF. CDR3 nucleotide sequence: TGCGCCAGCAGCTTACTAGCGGCCTCCTACAATGAGCAGTTCTTC.

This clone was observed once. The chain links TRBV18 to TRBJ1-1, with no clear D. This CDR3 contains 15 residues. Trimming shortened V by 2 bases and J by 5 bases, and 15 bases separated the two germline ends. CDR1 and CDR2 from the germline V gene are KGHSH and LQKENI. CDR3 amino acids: CASSPDVVRETEAFF. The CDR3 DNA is TGTGCCAGCTCACCAGATGTGGTGAGGGAAACTGAAGCTTTCTTT.

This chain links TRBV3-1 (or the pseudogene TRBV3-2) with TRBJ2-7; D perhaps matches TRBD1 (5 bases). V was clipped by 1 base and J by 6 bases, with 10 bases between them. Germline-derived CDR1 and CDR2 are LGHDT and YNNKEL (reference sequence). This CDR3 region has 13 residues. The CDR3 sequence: CASSQVPGSEQYF. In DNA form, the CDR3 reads TGTGCCAGCAGCCAAGTCCCAGGGTCCGAGCAGTACTTC.

In DNA, the CDR3 is TGTGCCAGCAGCTGGCAAAACAATCAGCCCCAGCATTTT. Encoded protein: CASSWQNNQPQHF. The chain links TRBV7-3 to TRBJ1-5; D is unclear. Germline loops: CDR1 SGHTA, CDR2 FQGTGA. Trimming removed 4 bases at V and 3 bases at J, with 7 bases between. CDR3 length: 13 residues.

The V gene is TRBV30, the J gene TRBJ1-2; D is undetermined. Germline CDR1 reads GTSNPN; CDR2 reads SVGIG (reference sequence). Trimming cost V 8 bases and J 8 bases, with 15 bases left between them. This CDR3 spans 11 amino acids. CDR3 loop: CAGYWREGYTF. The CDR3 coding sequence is TGTGCCGGATACTGGAGGGAAGGCTACACCTTC.

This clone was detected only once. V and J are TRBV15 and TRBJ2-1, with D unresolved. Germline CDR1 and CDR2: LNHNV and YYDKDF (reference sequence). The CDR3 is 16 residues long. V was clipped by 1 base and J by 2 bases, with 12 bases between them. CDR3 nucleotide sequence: TGTGCCACCAGCAGAGGAATCGGCGGAACCTACAATGAGCAGTTCTTC. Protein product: CATSRGIGGTYNEQFF.

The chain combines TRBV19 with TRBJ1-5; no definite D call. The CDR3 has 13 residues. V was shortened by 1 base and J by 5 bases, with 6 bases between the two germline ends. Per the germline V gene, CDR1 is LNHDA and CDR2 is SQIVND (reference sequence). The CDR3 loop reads CASSIGIDQPQHF. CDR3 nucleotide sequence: TGTGCCAGTAGTATAGGTATCGATCAGCCCCAGCATTTT.

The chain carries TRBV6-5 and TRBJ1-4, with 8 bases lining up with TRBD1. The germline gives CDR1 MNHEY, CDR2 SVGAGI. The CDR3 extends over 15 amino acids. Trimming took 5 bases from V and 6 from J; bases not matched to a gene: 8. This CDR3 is CASSLSGQGYEKLFF. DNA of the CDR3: TGTGCCAGCAGTCTGTCCGGACAGGGATATGAAAAACTGTTTTTT.

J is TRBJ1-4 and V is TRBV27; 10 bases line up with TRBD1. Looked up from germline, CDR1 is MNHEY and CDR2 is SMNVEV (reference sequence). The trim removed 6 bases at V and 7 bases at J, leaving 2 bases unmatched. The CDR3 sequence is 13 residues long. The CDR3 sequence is CASSRDRGEKLFF. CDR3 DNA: TGTGCCAGCAGCCGGGACAGGGGTGAAAAACTGTTTTTT.

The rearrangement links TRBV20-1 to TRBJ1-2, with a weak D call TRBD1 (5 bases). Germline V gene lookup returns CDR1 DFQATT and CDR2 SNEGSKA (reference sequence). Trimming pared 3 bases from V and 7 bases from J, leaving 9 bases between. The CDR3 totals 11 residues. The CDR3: CSASVGAGYTF. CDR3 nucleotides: TGCAGTGCTAGTGTTGGGGCTGGCTACACCTTC.

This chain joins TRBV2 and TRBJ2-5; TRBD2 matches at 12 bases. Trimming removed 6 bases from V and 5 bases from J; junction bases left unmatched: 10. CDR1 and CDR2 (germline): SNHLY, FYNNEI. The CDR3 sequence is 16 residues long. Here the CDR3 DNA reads TGTGCCAGCAGCCCCGGCCTAGCGGGGGGGTTCGAGACCCAGTACTTC. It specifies CASSPGLAGGFETQYF.

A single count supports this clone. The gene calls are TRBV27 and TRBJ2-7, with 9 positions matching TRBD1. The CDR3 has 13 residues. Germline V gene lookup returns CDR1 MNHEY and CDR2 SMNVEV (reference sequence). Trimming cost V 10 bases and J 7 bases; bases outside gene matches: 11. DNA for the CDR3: TGTGCCATCGGAATACAGGGGGCGGGGGAGCAGTACTTC. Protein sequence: CAIGIQGAGEQYF.

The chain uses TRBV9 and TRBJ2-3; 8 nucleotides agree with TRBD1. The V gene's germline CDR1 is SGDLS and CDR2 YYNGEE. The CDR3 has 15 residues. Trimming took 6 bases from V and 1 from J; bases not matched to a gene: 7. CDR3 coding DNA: TGTGCCAGCACCCCCCAGGGGGCAGGCACAGATACGCAGTATTTT. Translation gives CASTPQGAGTDTQYF.

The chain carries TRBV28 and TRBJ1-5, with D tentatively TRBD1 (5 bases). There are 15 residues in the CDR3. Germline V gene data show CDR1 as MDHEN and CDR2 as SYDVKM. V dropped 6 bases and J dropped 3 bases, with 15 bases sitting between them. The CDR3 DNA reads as TGTGCCAGCAGGGATACGACGGGGGTCAATCAGCCCCAGCATTTT. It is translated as CASRDTTGVNQPQHF.

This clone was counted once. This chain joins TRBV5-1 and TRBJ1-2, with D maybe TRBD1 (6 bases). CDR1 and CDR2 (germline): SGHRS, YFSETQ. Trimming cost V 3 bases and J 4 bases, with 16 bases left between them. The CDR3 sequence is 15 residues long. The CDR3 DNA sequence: TGCGCCAGCAGCTCTAGACAGGCAGGTGGCTATGGCTACACCTTC. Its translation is CASSSRQAGGYGYTF.

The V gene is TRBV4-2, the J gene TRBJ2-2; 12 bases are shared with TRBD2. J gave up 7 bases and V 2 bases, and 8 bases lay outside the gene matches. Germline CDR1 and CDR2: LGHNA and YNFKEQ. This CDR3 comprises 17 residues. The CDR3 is CASSQRLAGAEGGELFF. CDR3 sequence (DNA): TGTGCCAGCAGCCAAAGACTAGCGGGAGCCGAGGGCGGGGAGCTGTTTTTT.

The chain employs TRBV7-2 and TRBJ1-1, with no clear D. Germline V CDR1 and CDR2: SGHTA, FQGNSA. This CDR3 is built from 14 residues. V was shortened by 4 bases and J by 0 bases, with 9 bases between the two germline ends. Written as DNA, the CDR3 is TGTGCCAGCAGCTCGAGAACCATGAACACTGAAGCTTTCTTT. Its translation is CASSSRTMNTEAFF.

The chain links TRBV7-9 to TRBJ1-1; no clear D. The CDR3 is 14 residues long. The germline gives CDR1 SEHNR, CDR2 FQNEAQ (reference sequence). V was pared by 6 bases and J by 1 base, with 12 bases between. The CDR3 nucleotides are TGTGCCAGCAGACAAGCTGACTGGAACACTGAAGCTTTCTTT. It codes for CASRQADWNTEAFF.

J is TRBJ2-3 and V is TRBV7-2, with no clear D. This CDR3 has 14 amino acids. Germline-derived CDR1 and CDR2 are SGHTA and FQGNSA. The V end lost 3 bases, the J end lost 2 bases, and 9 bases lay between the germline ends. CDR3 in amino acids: CASSLARNTDTQYF. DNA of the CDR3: TGTGCCAGCAGCTTGGCTAGGAACACAGATACGCAGTATTTT.

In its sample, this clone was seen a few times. CDR3 protein: CASSYSGGKSYEQYF. CDR3 bases: TGTGCCAGCAGTTACTCGGGCGGGAAGTCCTACGAGCAGTACTTC. The chain links TRBV6-5 to TRBJ2-7; a weak D match, TRBD2 (6 bases). The CDR3 runs 15 residues. Germline V lookup: CDR1 MNHEY, CDR2 SVGAGI. Trimming left V 0 bases short and J 1 base short, with 10 bases between.

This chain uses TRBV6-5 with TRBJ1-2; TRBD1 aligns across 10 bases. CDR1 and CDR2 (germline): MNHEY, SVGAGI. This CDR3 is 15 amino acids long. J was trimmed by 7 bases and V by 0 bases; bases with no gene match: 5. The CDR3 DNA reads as TGTGCCAGCAGTTACTCATGGGACAGGGGAACTGGCTACACCTTC. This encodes CASSYSWDRGTGYTF.